This TCR beta chain originates from a study of T cell changes during pregnancy in multiple sclerosis. CDR1 is LGHNA, CDR2 YSLEER, per germline. The CDR3 sequence is 15 residues long. V dropped 0 bases and J dropped 9 bases, with 12 bases sitting between them. This clone has only one observation. Clones were sequenced by immunoSEQ multiplex PCR, and TCRdb holds only the in-frame ones, with some missing. The sample shows 55,000 or so clones, 80% to 95% of them seen only once. The source is a female donor with multiple sclerosis, enrolled in a pregnancy study. Sample: CD4+ T cells from peripheral blood mononuclear cells, taken after pregnancy. V and J are TRBV4-3 and TRBJ1-6; D is possibly TRBD1 (5 bases). In nucleotides, the CDR3 is TGCGCCAGCAGCCAAGATGTGGCGGGGCGTTCACCCCTCCACTTT. This codes for CASSQDVAGRSPLHF.